Listed here are 27 T cell receptor beta chains from one sample, sequenced in a study of control samples from healthy donors and cancer patients. Some clones are missing from TCRdb's copy, which holds only in-frame ones; the method was immunoSEQ multiplex PCR. The sample holds around 51,000 clones; 75% to 90% are singletons and the top ten take around 10%. The sequenced sample was blood. Every receptor here comes from a man aged 70 or older in good health.

V usage is TRBV6-5 and J usage is TRBJ1-4, with D tentatively TRBD1 (5 bases). Trimming removed 6 bases at V and 4 bases at J, with 9 bases between. Germline V gene data show CDR1 as MNHEY and CDR2 as SVGAGI. The length of the CDR3 is 13 residues. The CDR3, as DNA: TGTGCCAGCAGGACAGTCTTTAATGAAAAACTGTTTTTT. Its translation is CASRTVFNEKLFF.

This sequence joins TRBV7-2 and TRBJ1-5, with a tentative D call TRBD1 (5 bases). Germline CDR1 SGHTA, CDR2 FQGNSA. The germline V and J ends were trimmed by 3 bases and 6 bases, with 12 bases remaining between them. The CDR3 contains 14 residues. CDR3 region: CASSLGGAGQPQHF. Here the CDR3 DNA reads TGTGCCAGCAGCTTGGGTGGGGCGGGTCAGCCCCAGCATTTT.

V gene TRBV7-2 combines with J gene TRBJ1-6; D is ambiguous. CDR3 size: 17 residues. Germline V lookup: CDR1 SGHTA, CDR2 FQGNSA. The V and J ends lost 2 bases and 0 bases respectively, with 11 bases between them. The CDR3: CASSLMGYSSYNSPLHF. DNA of the CDR3: TGTGCCAGCAGCTTAATGGGGTACTCCTCCTATAATTCACCCCTCCACTTT.

The chain couples TRBV2 to TRBJ1-3, with D hard to call. Looked up from germline, CDR1 is SNHLY and CDR2 is FYNNEI. This CDR3 is 15 amino acids long. Deletions cut 7 bases from V and 0 bases from J, with 13 bases between. CDR3 in DNA: TGTGCCAGCAACCCCTACAGCAGCTCTGGAAACACCATATATTTT. The encoded protein is CASNPYSSSGNTIYF.

The chain has TRBV12-3 or TRBV12-4 and TRBJ1-2, with 7 bases matching TRBD1. V shed 4 bases, J shed 3 bases, and the junction held 2 bases outside the gene matches. This CDR3 has 13 residues. The CDR3 DNA reads TGTGCCAGCAGTTCTGGGACAGACTATGGCTACACCTTC. It translates to CASSSGTDYGYTF.

The chain uses TRBV5-1 and TRBJ2-2, with a tentative D call TRBD1 (6 bases). V shed 4 bases and J shed 6 bases, with 13 bases lying between them. Per germline, CDR1 SGHRS and CDR2 YFSETQ. The CDR3 sequence is 14 residues long. The CDR3 DNA is TGCGCCAGCAGCGCTACAGGGTTCGCCGGGGAGCTGTTTTTT. Protein sequence: CASSATGFAGELFF.

J is TRBJ2-5 and V is TRBV19; 9 positions match TRBD2. V lost 3 bases to trimming and J lost 4 bases; unmatched junction nucleotides: 6. This CDR3 comprises 15 residues. Germline CDR1 is LNHDA and CDR2 is SQIVND (reference sequence). As DNA, the CDR3 is TGTGCCAGTAGTATCTTGCCTAGCGGGATAGAGACCCAGTACTTC. Protein: CASSILPSGIETQYF.

The J gene is TRBJ2-1, the V gene TRBV4-1; no clear D. This CDR3 region has 15 residues. V lost 1 base and J 7 bases, leaving 14 bases between the germline ends. The germline gives CDR1 MGHRA, CDR2 YSYEKL. CDR3 DNA sequence: TGCGCCAGCAGCCAAGTCCCATACGTGGGGAATGAGCAGTTCTTC. Protein product: CASSQVPYVGNEQFF.

This rearrangement joins TRBV6-4 to TRBJ1-3; D uncertain. The CDR3 length is 13 residues. V was trimmed by 3 bases and J by 8 bases, leaving 11 bases between them. Germline V gives CDR1 MRHNA, CDR2 SNTAGT. Here the CDR3 DNA reads TGTGCCAGCAGTGATAATCGCTTAGACACCATATATTTT. Protein: CASSDNRLDTIYF.

The V call is TRBV5-4, the J call TRBJ1-1, with 8 bases aligning to TRBD1. Germline V CDR1 and CDR2: SGHNT, YYREEE (reference sequence). CDR3 length: 14 residues. Trimming at V came to 0 bases and at J to 10 bases, leaving 8 bases not matched to a gene. CDR3 sequence reads: CASSLADRVRTAFF. The DNA for the CDR3 is TGTGCCAGCAGCTTGGCGGACAGGGTTAGAACAGCTTTCTTT.

The J gene is TRBJ1-1, the V gene TRBV5-4; 10 bases fit TRBD1. Germline V lookup: CDR1 SGHNT, CDR2 YYREEE (reference sequence). This CDR3 has 16 amino acids. The J segment lost 1 base and the V segment lost 0 bases, leaving 3 bases of the junction unmatched. CDR3 region: CASSLAGDRGNTEAFF. The CDR3 region has the DNA TGTGCCAGCAGCTTGGCCGGGGACAGGGGGAACACTGAAGCTTTCTTT.

The CDR3 DNA is TGTGCCAGCAGCTTGAGCGGGGGACATGTTCAAGAGACCCAGTACTTC. This encodes CASSLSGGHVQETQYF. The chain recombines TRBV5-7 with TRBJ2-5; 8 bases agree with TRBD2. TRBV5-7 is an open reading frame, and its role is uncertain. The V and J ends lost 1 base and 2 bases, in that order; junction bases with no gene match: 7. The CDR3 spans 16 residues.

The genes are TRBV5-1 and TRBJ2-3, with D perhaps given as TRBD1 or TRBD2 (5 bases each). Between the trimmed V and J ends, which lost 1 base and 6 bases, there was a span of 15 bases. Per germline, CDR1 SGHRS and CDR2 YFSETQ. The CDR3 consists of 15 residues. In DNA, the CDR3 is TGCGCCAGCAGCTTGAGGGACCGCCAAACGGATACGCAGTATTTT. Protein: CASSLRDRQTDTQYF.

The chain carries TRBV27 and TRBJ2-3; 11 bases are a match to TRBD2. V shed 2 bases, J shed 1 base, and the junction held 14 bases outside the gene matches. Looked up from germline, CDR1 is MNHEY and CDR2 is SMNVEV (reference sequence). The CDR3 spans 20 residues. As DNA, the CDR3 is TGTGCCAGCAGTTTAACCCCGACTTTTAGCGGGGGGGTTCGCACAGATACGCAGTATTTT. Amino acid sequence: CASSLTPTFSGGVRTDTQYF.

The CDR3 nucleotides read TGTGCCAGCCTAGACTCCAAAGGCGGCGGAGATACGCAGTATTTT. It translates to CASLDSKGGGDTQYF. The gene calls are TRBV3-1 (or the pseudogene TRBV3-2) and TRBJ2-3; D is uncertain. Germline V gives CDR1 LGHDT, CDR2 YNNKEL (reference sequence). The CDR3 has 15 residues. The V gene lost 8 bases and the J gene lost 5 bases, with 20 bases spanning the gap.

CDR3 amino acids: CASRKPPGGTQSTDTQYF. The CDR3 DNA reads TGTGCCAGCAGGAAGCCTCCGGGGGGGACACAAAGCACAGATACGCAGTATTTT. The chain has TRBV2 and TRBJ2-3; 8 nucleotides match TRBD2. V was clipped by 6 bases and J by 0 bases; unmatched bases: 14. The CDR3 is made up of 18 amino acids. CDR1 SNHLY and CDR2 FYNNEI come from the germline V gene.

The chain combines TRBV7-6 with TRBJ2-7, with D uncertain. The CDR3 length is 12 residues. CDR1 is SGHVS, CDR2 FNYEAQ, per germline. With 0 bases removed from V and 6 bases from J, the gap between germline ends came to 6 bases. The CDR3 DNA reads as TGTGCCAGCAGCTTAGCGGGGTTCGAGCAGTACTTC. Protein product: CASSLAGFEQYF.

The rearrangement joins TRBV28 to TRBJ1-2; the D gene is possibly TRBD1 (6 bases). From germline, CDR1 is MDHEN and CDR2 SYDVKM. V was pared by 3 bases and J by 8 bases, with 22 bases between. CDR3 length: 16 residues. The CDR3 DNA reads TGTGCCAGCAGTTTGGGGACCCAGGGGCTGGAGGGGGGCTACACCTTC. This translates into CASSLGTQGLEGGYTF.

This chain links TRBV28 with TRBJ1-2; the D is unclear. The CDR3 extends over 11 amino acids. V was shortened by 5 bases and J by 6 bases, with 7 bases between the two germline ends. Germline CDR1 and CDR2: MDHEN and SYDVKM. The CDR3 reads CASSRPDGYTF. The CDR3 DNA follows: TGTGCCAGCAGTCGCCCGGATGGCTACACCTTC.

This chain joins TRBV12-3 or TRBV12-4 and TRBJ2-1; D is perhaps TRBD1 (5 bases). Trimming pared 5 bases from V and 10 bases from J, leaving 15 bases between. CDR3 length: 13 residues. The CDR3 loop reads CASSQQDQGEQFF. The CDR3 DNA reads as TGTGCCAGCAGTCAACAGGACCAAGGGGAGCAGTTCTTC.

The V gene is TRBV5-6, the J gene TRBJ1-1, with D possibly being TRBD1 (6 bases). CDR1 is SGHDT and CDR2 is YYEEEE in the germline V gene. The CDR3 has 17 residues. Trimming removed 4 bases from V and 4 bases from J, with 23 bases in between. The DNA for the CDR3 is TGTGCCAGCAGCGGGAGGGGGGACTTCAGGTCGCCCACTGAAGCTTTCTTT. This sequence encodes CASSGRGDFRSPTEAFF.

This clone was counted a single time. V and J are TRBV12-5 and TRBJ2-2, with 14 bases matching TRBD2. V trimming: 1 base; J trimming: 3 bases; junction bases outside the gene matches: 10. The CDR3 runs 20 residues. Germline V gene data show CDR1 as LGHNT and CDR2 as FRNRAP. CDR3 in amino acids: CASGLAKPGLAGADTGELFF. The CDR3 DNA is TGTGCTAGTGGTTTGGCTAAGCCGGGACTAGCGGGAGCTGACACCGGGGAGCTGTTTTTT.

The chain recombines TRBV5-1 with TRBJ2-3; TRBD2 agrees at 13 bases. Trimming removed 5 bases from V and 4 bases from J; junction bases left unmatched: 7. From germline, CDR1 is SGHRS and CDR2 YFSETQ. CDR3 length: 16 residues. CDR3 sequence: CASRTTSGREPDTQYF. CDR3 DNA: TGCGCCAGCAGGACTACTAGCGGGAGGGAACCAGATACGCAGTATTTT.

CDR3 amino acids: CASSIGPQIQMISGNTIYF. CDR3 in DNA: TGTGCCAGTAGTATAGGGCCACAAATTCAAATGATCTCTGGAAACACCATATATTTT. The chain is built from TRBV19 and TRBJ1-3; no definite D call. The germline gives CDR1 LNHDA, CDR2 SQIVND (reference sequence). The V and J ends lost 1 base and 0 bases respectively, with 19 bases between them. This CDR3 has 19 amino acids.

The chain couples TRBV11-2 to TRBJ1-6; 10 bases align to TRBD1. There are 15 residues in the CDR3. Looked up from germline, CDR1 is SGHAT and CDR2 is FQNNGV. V shed 5 bases and J 3 bases; nucleotides not matched to a gene: 1. The CDR3, as DNA: TGTGCCAGCAGCCGGGACAGGGGCTATAATTCACCCCTCCACTTT. This gives the protein CASSRDRGYNSPLHF.

This chain joins TRBV6-6 and TRBJ2-3; the match to TRBD1 covers 12 bases. The CDR3 length is 16 residues. CDR1 is MNHNY and CDR2 is SVGAGI in the germline V gene (reference sequence). J lost 8 bases, V lost 5 bases, and 11 bases had no gene match. CDR3 protein: CASSKPGQGAQGTQYF. In DNA form, the CDR3 reads TGTGCCAGCAGTAAACCGGGACAGGGGGCGCAGGGTACGCAGTATTTT.

The chain joins TRBV5-1 to TRBJ2-7; 8 bases line up with TRBD1. Germline V lookup: CDR1 SGHRS, CDR2 YFSETQ. V dropped 4 bases and J dropped 3; count of bases not matched to a gene: 9. The CDR3 has 15 amino acids. The CDR3 region is CASSLGRTGLYEQYF. The CDR3, as DNA: TGCGCCAGCAGCCTCGGTAGGACAGGGCTCTACGAGCAGTACTTC.